Shown below are 22 T cell receptor beta chains from a single sample sequenced in a study of cytomegalovirus exposure and HLA in healthy donors (dated by TCRdb to the late 2010s). The protocol used for the library was the immunoSEQ multiplex PCR assay. A mixture of 60 forward primers for TCR Vbeta segments and 13 reverse primers for TCR Jbeta segments was used in the multiplex PCR. The table was pulled from immuneACCESS by TCRdb, which kept in-frame rearrangements only. Such tables lose some clones; where checked, under half of the loss comes from unresolved V genes, and the rest has no known cause. The table for this sample lists under 200,000 clones; approximately 81% of them were counted only once. The ten largest clones represent roughly 1.9% of the sample. Sequenced input: PBMCs. These receptors were obtained from a man aged 18 to 35 in good health and CMV-seronegative.

The rearrangement joins TRBV5-1 to TRBJ2-5, with 10 bases identical to TRBD2. Germline loops: CDR1 SGHRS, CDR2 YFSETQ. Unmatched junction bases numbered 7, after V lost 0 bases and J lost 2 bases. The CDR3 length is 17 residues. The CDR3 region has the DNA TGCGCCAGCAGCTTGGCCATAGCGGGAGGCCCTCAAGAGACCCAGTACTTC. This gives the protein CASSLAIAGGPQETQYF.

This clone was observed a single time. The chain is built from TRBV2 and TRBJ2-1; TRBD2 aligns across 15 bases. V dropped 5 bases and J dropped 7; count of bases not matched to a gene: 3. From germline, CDR1 is SNHLY and CDR2 FYNNEI. The CDR3 has 15 residues. CDR3 sequence (DNA): TGTGCCAGCAGTTTTGGGACTAGCGGGAGGAATGAGCAGTTCTTC. Its translation: CASSFGTSGRNEQFF.

The gene calls are TRBV10-1 and TRBJ1-3; D gene uncertain. The V and J ends lost 2 bases and 0 bases respectively, with 8 bases between them. Germline-derived CDR1 and CDR2 are WNHNN and SYGVQD (reference sequence). The CDR3 sequence is 15 residues long. CDR3 bases: TGCGCCAGCAGTGAGATCCGGAGCTCTGGAAACACCATATATTTT. Protein: CASSEIRSSGNTIYF.

The V call is TRBV7-8, the J call TRBJ2-1; 12 positions match TRBD2. V dropped 4 bases and J dropped 6; count of bases not matched to a gene: 10. Germline V lookup: CDR1 SGHVS, CDR2 FQNEAQ. The CDR3 is made up of 17 amino acids. This chain's CDR3 is CASSSRLAGAPGNEQFF. CDR3 DNA sequence: TGTGCCAGCAGCTCCCGACTAGCGGGAGCCCCGGGCAATGAGCAGTTCTTC.

The chain joins TRBV6-6 to TRBJ1-2, with 10 positions matching TRBD1. Germline CDR1 reads MNHNY; CDR2 reads SVGAGI (reference sequence). The CDR3 loop spans 14 amino acids. V lost 5 bases, J lost 6 bases, and 6 bases stayed unmatched. The CDR3 DNA follows: TGTGCCAGCAGTCGGACCGGGACAGGGGATGGCTACACCTTC. Amino acid sequence: CASSRTGTGDGYTF.

The chain carries TRBV6-6 and TRBJ1-2; tentative D call: TRBD1 (5 bases). CDR3 length: 13 amino acids. Per germline, CDR1 MNHNY and CDR2 SVGAGI (reference sequence). V dropped 0 bases and J dropped 7 bases, with 9 bases sitting between them. The CDR3: CASSYSRGSGYTF. The CDR3 DNA reads as TGTGCCAGCAGTTACTCGCGGGGCAGTGGCTACACCTTC.

The rearrangement joins TRBV28 to TRBJ2-3; a weak D match, TRBD2 (5 bases). Germline CDR1 MDHEN, CDR2 SYDVKM. Trimming stripped 3 bases from V and 1 base from J, with 5 bases between. The CDR3 consists of 13 residues. CDR3: CASSLRGTDTQYF. The CDR3 region has the DNA TGTGCCAGCAGTTTGAGGGGCACAGATACGCAGTATTTT.

This chain links TRBV6-1 with TRBJ1-1; D uncertain. The germline V gene has CDR1 MNHNS and CDR2 SASEGT. CDR3 length: 14 amino acids. The germline V and J ends were trimmed by 5 bases and 4 bases, with 14 bases remaining between them. The CDR3 DNA is TGTGCCAGCAGTCTGGAGGTAACGGGCACTGAAGCTTTCTTT. It yields the protein CASSLEVTGTEAFF.

This clone was detected only once. Within the sample, other DNA sequences also encode this same CDR3. The V gene is TRBV15, the J gene TRBJ1-2; D perhaps matches TRBD1 (5 bases). The germline CDR1 and CDR2 sequences are LNHNV and YYDKDF (reference sequence). Trimming removed 0 bases at V and 2 bases at J, with 7 bases between. This CDR3 region has 14 residues. The chain's CDR3 is CATSRDRGNYGYTF. The CDR3 DNA reads TGTGCCACCAGCAGAGATCGGGGGAACTATGGCTACACCTTC.

The chain employs TRBV7-2 and TRBJ2-5; D gene unclear. Germline assignment: CDR1 SGHTA and CDR2 FQGNSA. V was clipped by 5 bases and J by 6 bases, with 10 bases between them. There are 12 residues in the CDR3. The CDR3 DNA follows: TGTGCCAGCAGCCTGGTTGAGAAGACCCAGTACTTC. Translation gives CASSLVEKTQYF.

The genes are TRBV7-2 and TRBJ1-1; the match to TRBD1 covers 10 bases. The CDR3 extends over 16 amino acids. The junction had 1 base not matched to a gene; V was cut back by 0 bases and J by 0 bases. The germline CDR1 and CDR2 sequences are SGHTA and FQGNSA. CDR3 sequence (DNA): TGTGCCAGCAGCTTAGCCGGGACAGGGGTGAACACTGAAGCTTTCTTT. Encoded protein: CASSLAGTGVNTEAFF.

CDR3 in amino acids: CASSTSSGTLNEQFF. CDR3 bases: TGTGCCAGTAGTACCTCTAGCGGAACTCTCAATGAGCAGTTCTTC. The V call is TRBV19, the J call TRBJ2-1, with TRBD2 identical over 7 bases. V lost 4 bases and J lost 6; bases outside the gene matches: 9. The CDR3 consists of 15 residues. Germline V lookup: CDR1 LNHDA, CDR2 SQIVND (reference sequence).

There are a few counts of this clone. CDR3 DNA: TGCAGCGTTGATCAGGGAATCTCTGCCTACAATGAGCAGTTCTTC. Protein: CSVDQGISAYNEQFF. The V call is TRBV29-1, the J call TRBJ2-1; maybe TRBD1 (5 bases). Germline CDR1 is SQVTM and CDR2 is ANQGSEA. Trimming took 3 bases from V and 2 from J, leaving 14 bases between them. This CDR3 is built from 15 residues.

This chain connects TRBV2 to TRBJ2-1; D perhaps matches TRBD2 (5 bases). Per germline, CDR1 SNHLY and CDR2 FYNNEI. The V gene lost 4 bases and the J gene lost 7 bases, with 11 bases spanning the gap. This CDR3 is 13 amino acids long. The CDR3 spells CASSGGRGNEQFF. Here the CDR3 DNA reads TGTGCCAGCAGTGGAGGAAGAGGGAATGAGCAGTTCTTC. Looking up the rest from reference TRBV2 and TRBJ2-1 gives the full variable domain: EPEVTQTPSHQVTQMGQEVILRCVPISNHLYFYWYRQILGQKVEFLVSFYNNEISEKSEIFDDQFSVERPDGSNFTLKIRSTKLEDSAMYFCASSGGRGNEQFFGPGTRLTVL.

The chain is built from TRBV19 and TRBJ1-4; TRBD1 matches 7 bases. CDR1 is LNHDA, CDR2 SQIVND, per germline (reference sequence). CDR3 length equals 15 residues. Unmatched junction bases numbered 9, after V lost 6 bases and J lost 5 bases. In nucleotides, the CDR3 is TGTGCCAGTAGGCTGCAGGTACAGGGGAATGAAAAACTGTTTTTT. Its protein is CASRLQVQGNEKLFF. Variable domain in full (rest from reference TRBV19 and TRBJ1-4): DGGITQSPKYLFRKEGQNVTLSCEQNLNHDAMYWYRQDPGQGLRLIYYSQIVNDFQKGDIAEGYSVSREKKESFPLTVTSAQKNPTAFYLCASRLQVQGNEKLFFGSGTQLSVL.

CDR3 region: CASSRASGPYNEQFF. CDR3 nucleotides: TGTGCCAGCTCTCGGGCTAGCGGACCTTACAATGAGCAGTTCTTC. The chain uses TRBV15 and TRBJ2-1; the match to TRBD2 covers 7 bases. Germline assignment: CDR1 LNHNV and CDR2 YYDKDF (reference sequence). J was trimmed by 4 bases and V by 10 bases; bases with no gene match: 13. This CDR3 has 15 amino acids.

V is TRBV27 and J is TRBJ2-2; D possibly corresponds to TRBD1 (6 bases). Germline V gene data show CDR1 as MNHEY and CDR2 as SMNVEV (reference sequence). The CDR3 loop spans 13 amino acids. The V end was cut by 6 bases, the J end by 5 bases, with 10 bases between. CDR3 nucleotide sequence: TGTGCCAGCAGACAGGGCTTGACCGGGGAGCTGTTTTTT. Its protein product is CASRQGLTGELFF.

The chain has TRBV7-3 and TRBJ1-2; no reliable D call. In germline, CDR1 is SGHTA, CDR2 FQGTGA. Trimming left V 5 bases short and J 2 bases short, with 15 bases between. This CDR3 comprises 15 residues. The CDR3 here is CASSRTGNVNYGYTF. The CDR3 bases are TGTGCCAGCAGCCGGACTGGCAACGTCAACTATGGCTACACCTTC.

The table lists this clone with a few counts. This chain links TRBV28 with TRBJ2-5; 9 bases align to TRBD2. Unmatched junction bases numbered 3, after V lost 3 bases and J lost 1 base. CDR1 is MDHEN and CDR2 is SYDVKM in the germline V gene. CDR3 length: 15 amino acids. The CDR3 sequence is CASSFASGIQETQYF. The CDR3 nucleotides read TGTGCCAGCAGTTTCGCTAGCGGGATCCAAGAGACCCAGTACTTC.

The chain employs TRBV5-1 and TRBJ2-3; TRBD2 is a possible D gene (5 bases). Germline lookup yields CDR1 SGHRS and CDR2 YFSETQ. The CDR3 sequence is 15 residues long. Trimming removed 0 bases from V and 2 bases from J, with 10 bases in between. The CDR3, as DNA: TGCGCCAGCAGCTTGGGGACTCGGTTCACAGATACGCAGTATTTT. Encoded protein: CASSLGTRFTDTQYF.

J is TRBJ2-2 and V is TRBV7-9; 8 bases are shared with TRBD2. Germline loops: CDR1 SEHNR, CDR2 FQNEAQ (reference sequence). The CDR3 is made up of 15 amino acids. J lost 5 bases, V lost 4 bases, and 6 bases had no gene match. In DNA, the CDR3 is TGTGCCAGCAGCTCCCGGGGGGGCGAGACCGGGGAGCTGTTTTTT. Its protein is CASSSRGGETGELFF.

This chain joins TRBV2 and TRBJ1-4, with TRBD1 matching 9 bases. The CDR3 sequence is 17 residues long. V gave up 2 bases and J gave up 3 bases; unmatched junction bases: 7. The germline CDR1 and CDR2 sequences are SNHLY and FYNNEI. In DNA form, the CDR3 reads TGTGCCAGCAGTGAAACAGGGGGCGCTTGGGCTAATGAAAAACTGTTTTTT. Translated: CASSETGGAWANEKLFF.